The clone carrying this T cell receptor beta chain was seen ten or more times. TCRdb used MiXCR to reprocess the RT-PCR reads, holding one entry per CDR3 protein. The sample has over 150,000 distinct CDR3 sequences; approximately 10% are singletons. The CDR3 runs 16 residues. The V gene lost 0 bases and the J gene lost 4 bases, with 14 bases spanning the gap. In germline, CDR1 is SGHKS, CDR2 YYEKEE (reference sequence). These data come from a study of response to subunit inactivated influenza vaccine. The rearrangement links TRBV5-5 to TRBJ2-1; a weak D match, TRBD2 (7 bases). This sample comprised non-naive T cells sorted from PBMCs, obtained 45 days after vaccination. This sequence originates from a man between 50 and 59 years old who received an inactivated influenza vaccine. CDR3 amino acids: CASSLEVRGGYNEQFF. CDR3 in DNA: TGTGCCAGCAGCTTGGAAGTAAGGGGGGGGTACAATGAGCAGTTCTTC.